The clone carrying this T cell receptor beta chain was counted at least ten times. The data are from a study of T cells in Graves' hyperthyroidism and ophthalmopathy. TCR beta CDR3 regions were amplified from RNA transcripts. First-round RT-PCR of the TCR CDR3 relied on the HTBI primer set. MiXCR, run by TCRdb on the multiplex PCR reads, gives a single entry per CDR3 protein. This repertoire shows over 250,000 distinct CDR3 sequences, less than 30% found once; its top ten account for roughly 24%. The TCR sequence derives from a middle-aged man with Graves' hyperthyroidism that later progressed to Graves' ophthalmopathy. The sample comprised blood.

The CDR3 protein is CASSFSGTGGPYEQYF. The CDR3 region has the DNA TGTGCCAGCAGCTTTTCCGGGACAGGGGGCCCCTACGAGCAGTACTTC. The chain carries TRBV11-2 and TRBJ2-7; 12 bases agree with TRBD1. The V gene's germline CDR1 is SGHAT and CDR2 FQNNGV. J lost 2 bases, V lost 3 bases, and 5 bases had no gene match. The CDR3 is 16 residues long.